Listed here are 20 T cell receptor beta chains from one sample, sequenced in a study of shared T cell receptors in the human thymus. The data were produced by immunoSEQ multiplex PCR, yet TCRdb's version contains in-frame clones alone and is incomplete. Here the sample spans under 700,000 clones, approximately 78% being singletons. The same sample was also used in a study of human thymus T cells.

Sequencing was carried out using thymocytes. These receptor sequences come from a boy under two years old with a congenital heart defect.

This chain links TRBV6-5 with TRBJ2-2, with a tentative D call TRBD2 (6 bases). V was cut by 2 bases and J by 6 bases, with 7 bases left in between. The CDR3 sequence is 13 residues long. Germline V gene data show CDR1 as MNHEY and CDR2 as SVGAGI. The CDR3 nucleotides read TGTGCCAGCAGTTACGGGGGGTCCGGGGAGCTGTTTTTT. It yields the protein CASSYGGSGELFF.

The CDR3 reads CASSLLEGRTDTQYF. In DNA, the CDR3 is TGTGCCAGCAGTCTTCTCGAGGGCCGCACAGATACGCAGTATTTT. The V and J genes are TRBV7-2 and TRBJ2-3, with D possibly TRBD2 on 5 matching bases. V was shortened by 6 bases and J by 1 base, with 14 bases between the two germline ends. The germline V gene encodes CDR1 SGHTA and CDR2 FQGNSA. CDR3 length: 15 amino acids. Based on the CDR3 plus reference TRBV7-2 and TRBJ2-3, the full variable domain is GAGVSQSPSNKVTEKGKDVELRCDPISGHTALYWYRQSLGQGLEFLIYFQGNSAPDKSGLPSDRFSAERTGGSVSTLTIQRTQQEDSAVYLCASSLLEGRTDTQYFGPGTRLTVL.

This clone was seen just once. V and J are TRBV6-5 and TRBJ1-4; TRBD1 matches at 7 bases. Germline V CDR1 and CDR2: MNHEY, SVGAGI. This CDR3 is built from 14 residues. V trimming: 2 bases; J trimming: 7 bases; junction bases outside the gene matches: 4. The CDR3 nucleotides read TGTGCCAGCAGTTACAGGGGGCGGCGTGAAAAACTGTTTTTT. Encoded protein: CASSYRGRREKLFF.

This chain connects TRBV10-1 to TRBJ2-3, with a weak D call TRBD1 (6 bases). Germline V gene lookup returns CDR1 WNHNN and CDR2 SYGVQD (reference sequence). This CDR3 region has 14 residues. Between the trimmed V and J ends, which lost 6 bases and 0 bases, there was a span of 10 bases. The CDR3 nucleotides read TGCGCCAGCAGGGGGACAACTAGCACAGATACGCAGTATTTT. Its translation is CASRGTTSTDTQYF.

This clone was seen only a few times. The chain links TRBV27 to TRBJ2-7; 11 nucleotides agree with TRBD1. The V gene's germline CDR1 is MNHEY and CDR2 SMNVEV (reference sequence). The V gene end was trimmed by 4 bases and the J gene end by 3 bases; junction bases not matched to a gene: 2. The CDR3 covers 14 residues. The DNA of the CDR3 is TGTGCCAGCAGTTCCGGGACAGGGGGCTACGAGCAGTACTTC. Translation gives CASSSGTGGYEQYF.

The CDR3 DNA sequence: TGTGCCAGCAGCCAAGAAGGGTCCGGGACAGGTGGCCAAGAGACCCAGTACTTC. Translating gives CASSQEGSGTGGQETQYF. The rearrangement joins TRBV4-2 to TRBJ2-5; 8 nucleotides align to TRBD1. Unmatched junction bases numbered 10, after V lost 0 bases and J lost 1 base. Per the germline V gene, CDR1 is LGHNA and CDR2 is YNFKEQ. The CDR3 contains 18 residues.

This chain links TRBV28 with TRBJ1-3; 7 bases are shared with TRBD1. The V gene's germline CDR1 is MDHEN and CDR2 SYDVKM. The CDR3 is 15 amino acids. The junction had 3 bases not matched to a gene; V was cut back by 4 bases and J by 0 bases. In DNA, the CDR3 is TGTGCCAGCAGTTCACAGGGGATCTCTGGAAACACCATATATTTT. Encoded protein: CASSSQGISGNTIYF.

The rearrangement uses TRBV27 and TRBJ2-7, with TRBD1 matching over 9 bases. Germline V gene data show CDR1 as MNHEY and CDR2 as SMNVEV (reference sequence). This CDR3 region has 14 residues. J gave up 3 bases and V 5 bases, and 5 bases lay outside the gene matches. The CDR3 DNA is TGTGCCAGCAGTCACAGGGGGCTCTTCTACGAGCAGTACTTC. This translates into CASSHRGLFYEQYF.

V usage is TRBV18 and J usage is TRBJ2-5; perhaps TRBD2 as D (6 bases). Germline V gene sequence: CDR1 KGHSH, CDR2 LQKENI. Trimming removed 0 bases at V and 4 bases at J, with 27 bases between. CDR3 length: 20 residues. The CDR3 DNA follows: TGTGCCAGCTCACCACCGGACGGGAAACTACTGGTACCGGGAGCAGAGACCCAGTACTTC. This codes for CASSPPDGKLLVPGAETQYF.

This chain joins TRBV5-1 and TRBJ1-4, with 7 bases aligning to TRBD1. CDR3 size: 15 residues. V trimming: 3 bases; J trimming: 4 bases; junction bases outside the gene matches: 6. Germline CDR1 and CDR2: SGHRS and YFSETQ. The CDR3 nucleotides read TGCGCCAGCAGCTCCGGGACAGCCCGTAATGAAAAACTGTTTTTT. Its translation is CASSSGTARNEKLFF.

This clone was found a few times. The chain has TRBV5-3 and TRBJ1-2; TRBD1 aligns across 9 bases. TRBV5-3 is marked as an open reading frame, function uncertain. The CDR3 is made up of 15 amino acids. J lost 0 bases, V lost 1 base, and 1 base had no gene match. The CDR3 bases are TGTGCCAGAAGCTTGAGGGACAGGGCTAACTATGGCTACACCTTC. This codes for CARSLRDRANYGYTF.

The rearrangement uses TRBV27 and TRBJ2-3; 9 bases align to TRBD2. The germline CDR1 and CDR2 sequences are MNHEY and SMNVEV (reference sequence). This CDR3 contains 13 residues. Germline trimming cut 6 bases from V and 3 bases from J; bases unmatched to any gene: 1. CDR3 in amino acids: CASRREGTDTQYF. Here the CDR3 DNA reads TGTGCCAGCAGGCGGGAGGGAACAGATACGCAGTATTTT.

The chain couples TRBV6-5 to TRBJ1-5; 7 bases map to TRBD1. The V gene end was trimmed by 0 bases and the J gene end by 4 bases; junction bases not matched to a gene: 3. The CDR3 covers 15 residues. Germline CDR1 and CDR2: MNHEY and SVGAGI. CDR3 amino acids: CASSYSGQPNQPQHF. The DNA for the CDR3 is TGTGCCAGCAGTTACTCGGGACAGCCAAATCAGCCCCAGCATTTT.

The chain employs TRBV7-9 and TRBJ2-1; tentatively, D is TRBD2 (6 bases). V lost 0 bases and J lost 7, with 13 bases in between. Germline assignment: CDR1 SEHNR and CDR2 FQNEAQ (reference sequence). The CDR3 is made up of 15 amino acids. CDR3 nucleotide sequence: TGTGCCAGCAGCTTAGCCCGGGGCGGGACGAATGAGCAGTTCTTC. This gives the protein CASSLARGGTNEQFF.

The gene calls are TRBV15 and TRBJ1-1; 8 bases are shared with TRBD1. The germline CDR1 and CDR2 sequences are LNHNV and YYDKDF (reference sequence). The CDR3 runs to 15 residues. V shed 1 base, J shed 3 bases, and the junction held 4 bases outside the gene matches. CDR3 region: CATSRVQGGDTEAFF. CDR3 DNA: TGTGCCACCAGCAGAGTACAGGGGGGTGACACTGAAGCTTTCTTT.

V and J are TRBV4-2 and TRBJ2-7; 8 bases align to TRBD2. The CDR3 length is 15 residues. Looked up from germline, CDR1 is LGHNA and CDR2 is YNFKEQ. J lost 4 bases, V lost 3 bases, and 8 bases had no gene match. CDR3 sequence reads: CASSHLSGEKYEQYF. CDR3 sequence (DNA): TGTGCCAGCAGCCACCTTAGCGGGGAGAAATACGAGCAGTACTTC.

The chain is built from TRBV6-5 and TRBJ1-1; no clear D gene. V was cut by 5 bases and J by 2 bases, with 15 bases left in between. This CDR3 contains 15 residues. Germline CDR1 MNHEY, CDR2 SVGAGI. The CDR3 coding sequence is TGTGCCAGCAGTCGTGACCGGCGGGGTAACACTGAAGCTTTCTTT. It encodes CASSRDRRGNTEAFF.

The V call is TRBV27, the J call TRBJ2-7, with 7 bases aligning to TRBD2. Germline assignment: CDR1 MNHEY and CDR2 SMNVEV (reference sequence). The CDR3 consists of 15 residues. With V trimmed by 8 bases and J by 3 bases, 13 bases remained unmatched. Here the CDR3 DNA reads TGTGCCAGCCGACCTAGACGCGGGAGTAGCTACGAGCAGTACTTC. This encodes CASRPRRGSSYEQYF.

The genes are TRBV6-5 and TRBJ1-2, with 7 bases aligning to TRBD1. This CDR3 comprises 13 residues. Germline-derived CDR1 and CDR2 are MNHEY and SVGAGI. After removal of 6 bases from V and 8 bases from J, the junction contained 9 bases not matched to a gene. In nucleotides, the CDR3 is TGTGCCAGCAGGAGACAGGGAAGGGAAGGCTACACCTTC. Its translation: CASRRQGREGYTF.

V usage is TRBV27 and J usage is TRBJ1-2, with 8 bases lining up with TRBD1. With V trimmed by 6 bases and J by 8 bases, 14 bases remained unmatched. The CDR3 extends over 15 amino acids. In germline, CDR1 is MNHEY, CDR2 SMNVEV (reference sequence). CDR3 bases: TGTGCCAGCAGCTTGGGGCTGACAGGGGTGGGAGGCTACACCTTC. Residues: CASSLGLTGVGGYTF.